Detailed here is one TCR beta chain. Following a re-call of the 5' RACE reads, TCRdb has one entry per CDR3 protein and lacks DNA. The sample spans 170,000 or so distinct CDR3 sequences; the ten largest clones claim just under 7.5%. This record belongs to a study of monozygotic twins with inflammatory bowel disease. Germline values: CDR1 LGHNA, CDR2 YNFKEQ. The CDR3 runs to 14 residues. Sequenced sample: blood. The chain is built from TRBV4-2 and TRBJ1-6. The clonotype was recovered from a human donor with ulcerative colitis or Crohn's disease, or a healthy co-twin of an affected twin (not recorded which). The CDR3 protein is CASSQEGSRSPLHF.